This T cell receptor beta chain was recorded in a study of shared clonotypes between healthy human individuals. Remarks on this clone: This likely came from a read error, as a far larger clone is one base away.

Germline V gene lookup returns CDR1 KGHSH and CDR2 LQKENI. The CDR3 is made up of 16 amino acids. Here immunoSEQ multiplex PCR was the method, and the copy in TCRdb shows in-frame clones only, minus some. This sample carries over 400,000 clones, approximately 81% of them seen once, and the ten largest clones take about 12%. Researchers drew on tens of millions of PBMCs for genomic DNA from unsorted samples. The V gene is TRBV18, the J gene TRBJ2-5, with D possibly TRBD1 on 5 matching bases. Matching the DNA end better, TRBJ2-7 makes the J call doubtful. Sequencing input: PBMCs. The clonotype originates from a woman in her 40s in good health. Some clones in this sample may be carry-over from other donors' samples. The DNA of the CDR3 is TGTGCCAGCTCACCACTCTCGGCAGGGAACAGTTACGAGCAGTACTTC. This codes for CASSPLSAGNSYEQYF.